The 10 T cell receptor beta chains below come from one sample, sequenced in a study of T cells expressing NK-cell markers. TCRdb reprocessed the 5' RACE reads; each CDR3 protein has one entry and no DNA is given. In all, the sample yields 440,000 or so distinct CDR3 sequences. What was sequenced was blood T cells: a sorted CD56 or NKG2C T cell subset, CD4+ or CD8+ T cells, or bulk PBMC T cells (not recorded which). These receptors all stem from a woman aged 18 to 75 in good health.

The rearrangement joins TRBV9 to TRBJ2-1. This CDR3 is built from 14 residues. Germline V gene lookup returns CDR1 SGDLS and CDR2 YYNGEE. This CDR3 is CASSVAGAYNEQFF.

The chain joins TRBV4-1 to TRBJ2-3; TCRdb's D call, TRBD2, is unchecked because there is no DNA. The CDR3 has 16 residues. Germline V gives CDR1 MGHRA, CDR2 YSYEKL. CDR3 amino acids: CASTLNGAIFTDTQYF.

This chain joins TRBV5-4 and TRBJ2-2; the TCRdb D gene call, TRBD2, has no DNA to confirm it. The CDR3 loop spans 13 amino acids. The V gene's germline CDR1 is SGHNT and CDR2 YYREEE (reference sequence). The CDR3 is CASSPAGPGELFF.

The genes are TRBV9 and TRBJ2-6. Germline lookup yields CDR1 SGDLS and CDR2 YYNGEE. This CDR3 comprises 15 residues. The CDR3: CASSVADSGANVLTF.

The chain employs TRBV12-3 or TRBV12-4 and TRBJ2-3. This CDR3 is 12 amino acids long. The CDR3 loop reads CASTWSTDTQYF.

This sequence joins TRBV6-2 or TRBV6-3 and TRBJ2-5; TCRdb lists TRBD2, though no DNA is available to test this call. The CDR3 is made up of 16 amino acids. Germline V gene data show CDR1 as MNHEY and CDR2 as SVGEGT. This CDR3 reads CASSSTPGTRAETQYF.

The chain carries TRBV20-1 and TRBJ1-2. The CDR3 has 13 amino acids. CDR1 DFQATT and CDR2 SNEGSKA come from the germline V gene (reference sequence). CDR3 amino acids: CSAREISNYGYTF.

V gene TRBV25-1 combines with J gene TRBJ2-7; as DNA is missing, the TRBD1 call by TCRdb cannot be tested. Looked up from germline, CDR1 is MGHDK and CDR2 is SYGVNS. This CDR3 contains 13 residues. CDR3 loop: CASRGQGSYEQYF.

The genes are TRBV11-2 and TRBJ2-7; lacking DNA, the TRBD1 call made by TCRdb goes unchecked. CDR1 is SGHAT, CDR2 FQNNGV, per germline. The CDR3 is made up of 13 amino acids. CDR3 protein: CASSLNRGYEQYF. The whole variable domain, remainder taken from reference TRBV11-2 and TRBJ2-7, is EAGVAQSPRYKIIEKRQSVAFWCNPISGHATLYWYQQILGQGPKLLIQFQNNGVVDDSQLPKDRFSAERLKGVDSTLKIQPAKLEDSAVYLCASSLNRGYEQYFGPGTRLTVT.

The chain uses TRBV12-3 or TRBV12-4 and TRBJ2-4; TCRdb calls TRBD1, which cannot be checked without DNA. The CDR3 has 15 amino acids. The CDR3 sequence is CASSQGAIAKNIQYF.